The 29 T cell receptor beta chains below were found in one sample sequenced in a study of CD8 T cells in ankylosing spondylitis. TCRdb analysed the 5' RACE reads with MiXCR anew, one entry per CDR3 protein. This table holds 240,000 or so distinct CDR3 sequences, about 9.1% found once. Sequenced sample: blood, either unsorted or a sorted T cell fraction (not recorded which). These TCRs come from a male donor with ankylosing spondylitis or in good health (not recorded which).

J is TRBJ2-7 and V is TRBV7-2, with D possibly TRBD1 on 5 matching bases. Germline assignment: CDR1 SGHTA and CDR2 FQGNSA. The V end was cut by 2 bases, the J end by 3 bases, with 11 bases between. The CDR3 length is 14 residues. CDR3 sequence: CASSLSLGLYEQYF. CDR3 in DNA: TGTGCCAGCAGCTTATCTCTGGGGCTCTACGAGCAGTACTTC.

This clonotype was found many times. The V call is TRBV6-2 or TRBV6-3, the J call TRBJ2-1; the D is unclear. This CDR3 has 11 residues. CDR1 and CDR2 from the germline V gene are MNHEY and SVGEGT. The V and J ends lost 5 bases and 5 bases respectively, with 4 bases between them. CDR3 residues: CASSTNNEQFF. The CDR3 coding sequence is TGTGCCAGCAGTACCAACAATGAGCAGTTCTTC.

Turning to this clonotype: It is unclear where the CDR3 begins or ends on the DNA, so no DNA is shown, and the CDR3 is as TCRdb lists it. The chain recombines TRBV5-1 with TRBJ2-1; the table's D call, TRBD2, was not checked against the DNA. Looked up from germline, CDR1 is SGHRS and CDR2 is YFSETQ. Both ends counted, the CDR3 spans 14 residues. CDR3 amino acids: CASSLVAGGSTPFF.

The chain has TRBV11-2 and TRBJ2-7; D gene ambiguous. The V and J ends lost 5 bases and 0 bases respectively, with 14 bases between them. From germline, CDR1 is SGHAT and CDR2 FQNNGV. This CDR3 spans 15 amino acids. CDR3 residues: CASSQPPASSYEQYF. The DNA of the CDR3 is TGTGCCAGCAGCCAGCCCCCTGCGAGCTCCTACGAGCAGTACTTC.

The chain is built from TRBV5-1 and TRBJ1-1; D remains ambiguous. Trimming took off 4 bases at V and 5 bases at J, with 18 bases between the two ends. The CDR3 sequence is 15 residues long. Germline values: CDR1 SGHRS, CDR2 YFSETQ. CDR3 loop: CASSRLWSSTTEAFF. The DNA for the CDR3 is TGCGCCAGCAGCCGTCTCTGGTCTTCAACAACTGAAGCTTTCTTT.

This chain joins TRBV21-1 and TRBJ2-7; the table calls TRBD1, which could not be checked here. TRBV21-1 is classified as a pseudogene. The CDR3 spans 15 residues. Here the CDR3 reads CASSLPRDRPSEQYF. DNA for the CDR3: TGTGCCAGCAGCCTTCCCCGGGACAGGCCCTCCGAGCAGTACTTC.

Concerning this clonotype: Relative to the germline gene, one junction end is altered; a read error may explain this. This sequence joins TRBV30 and TRBJ1-1, with D hard to call. CDR3 size: 14 residues. Germline V gives CDR1 GTSNPN, CDR2 SVGIG (reference sequence). In nucleotides, the CDR3 is TGTGCCTGGAGTAACCAGCCTATGAACTCTGAAGCTTTCTTT. This translates into CAWSNQPMNSEAFF.

Many counts were recorded for this clonotype. The rearrangement uses TRBV20-1 and TRBJ1-5; no definite D call. The V and J ends lost 0 bases and 4 bases respectively, with 7 bases between them. Germline values: CDR1 DFQATT, CDR2 SNEGSKA (reference sequence). CDR3 length: 13 residues. DNA for the CDR3: TGCAGTGCTAGAGAAGACCCTAATCAGCCCCAGCATTTT. Residues: CSAREDPNQPQHF.

This clonotype came up a few times. CDR3 residues: CASNRDRETQYF. The CDR3 DNA follows: TGTGCCAGCAACAGGGATCGAGAGACCCAGTACTTC. This chain connects TRBV2 to TRBJ2-5; D may be TRBD1 (6 bases). The CDR3 length is 12 residues. Germline values: CDR1 SNHLY, CDR2 FYNNEI. Trimming removed 7 bases at V and 4 bases at J, with 10 bases between.

The sample holds many counts of this clonotype. V is TRBV12-3 or TRBV12-4 and J is TRBJ1-3, with TRBD1 matching 7 bases. Trimming removed 6 bases from V and 0 bases from J; junction bases left unmatched: 5. This CDR3 has 15 amino acids. For the CDR3, the DNA is TGTGCCAGCAGGTCGGGACAGTTCTCTGGAAACACCATATATTTT. It encodes CASRSGQFSGNTIYF.

This clonotype was counted a few times. The chain has TRBV12-3 or TRBV12-4 and TRBJ1-5; 9 positions match TRBD1. CDR3 length: 16 residues. V shed 0 bases, J shed 6 bases, and the junction held 6 bases outside the gene matches. The CDR3 coding sequence is TGTGCCAGCAGTTTAGCGGACAGGGGTGTAACTCAGCCCCAGCATTTT. Its translation: CASSLADRGVTQPQHF.

This sequence joins TRBV7-9 and TRBJ2-5; the D is unclear. Germline loops: CDR1 SEHNR, CDR2 FQNEAQ (reference sequence). V lost 10 bases, J lost 2 bases, and 11 bases lay in between. CDR3 size: 12 residues. CDR3 coding DNA: TGTGCCACCACCACCACGCAAGAGACCCAGTACTTC. Amino acids: CATTTTQETQYF.

The V call is TRBV7-8, the J call TRBJ2-7; D is unclear. The V end was cut by 0 bases, the J end by 2 bases, with 14 bases between. The CDR3 is made up of 16 amino acids. Germline CDR1 SGHVS, CDR2 FQNEAQ. The CDR3: CASSLATGPDPYEQYF. CDR3 DNA: TGTGCCAGCAGCTTAGCAACTGGACCGGACCCCTACGAGCAGTACTTC.

This clonotype was counted many times. The chain links TRBV7-9 to TRBJ1-5, with no clear D. Germline lookup yields CDR1 SEHNR and CDR2 FQNEAQ (reference sequence). V was cut by 5 bases and J by 0 bases, with 5 bases left in between. The CDR3 has 13 residues. CDR3 in DNA: TGTGCCAGCAGCCCTTATAGCAATCAGCCCCAGCATTTT. Residues: CASSPYSNQPQHF.

This clonotype was found many times. The J gene is TRBJ1-6, the V gene TRBV5-1, with D possibly matching TRBD1 (6 bases). This CDR3 comprises 14 residues. Trimming cost V 0 bases and J 10 bases, with 11 bases left between them. From germline, CDR1 is SGHRS and CDR2 YFSETQ. The CDR3 DNA follows: TGCGCCAGCAGCTTGGGACAGGAACGCTCACCCCTCCACTTT. This encodes CASSLGQERSPLHF.

This clonotype has ten or more counts. The J gene is TRBJ1-1, the V gene TRBV5-1, with 8 positions matching TRBD1. This CDR3 comprises 15 residues. Germline V gives CDR1 SGHRS, CDR2 YFSETQ. With V trimmed by 4 bases and J by 0 bases, 5 bases remained unmatched. The CDR3 bases are TGCGCCAGCAGCCCCGGACAGGGATTGAACACTGAAGCTTTCTTT. Protein sequence: CASSPGQGLNTEAFF.

This clonotype was observed at least ten times. The chain employs TRBV4-3 and TRBJ1-6; D ambiguous. The CDR3 extends over 16 amino acids. Per germline, CDR1 LGHNA and CDR2 YSLEER. Deletions cut 0 bases from V and 6 bases from J, with 12 bases between. The CDR3 protein is CASSQDSGVVNSPLHF. In DNA form, the CDR3 reads TGCGCCAGCAGCCAAGATAGTGGGGTCGTTAATTCACCCCTCCACTTT.

Ten or more counts support this clonotype. The chain is built from TRBV5-1 and TRBJ2-1; D remains ambiguous. Looked up from germline, CDR1 is SGHRS and CDR2 is YFSETQ. The CDR3 sequence is 12 residues long. Trimming stripped 0 bases from V and 15 bases from J, with 13 bases between. This CDR3 is CASSLAVAPGFF. Written as DNA, the CDR3 is TGCGCCAGCAGCTTGGCGGTAGCTCCGGGGTTCTTC.

The chain recombines TRBV7-2 with TRBJ2-7; weak D call: TRBD1 (6 bases). Trimming shortened V by 5 bases and J by 2 bases, and 13 bases separated the two germline ends. Germline values: CDR1 SGHTA, CDR2 FQGNSA. The CDR3 loop spans 14 amino acids. The CDR3 DNA reads as TGTGCCAGCAGCCCCACAGGGTTGGCCTACGAGCAGTACTTC. It is translated as CASSPTGLAYEQYF.

In this sample, this clonotype turned up many times. The chain employs TRBV15 and TRBJ1-1; 7 bases map to TRBD1. CDR1 is LNHNV and CDR2 is YYDKDF in the germline V gene (reference sequence). The CDR3 has 16 residues. V dropped 0 bases and J dropped 4; count of bases not matched to a gene: 8. The CDR3 protein is CATSRDLARGGTEAFF. The DNA of the CDR3 is TGTGCCACCAGCAGAGATTTGGCCAGGGGGGGCACTGAAGCTTTCTTT.

This chain connects TRBV28 to TRBJ2-7, with D maybe TRBD2 (6 bases). Germline CDR1 MDHEN, CDR2 SYDVKM. V lost 6 bases and J lost 6, with 18 bases in between. This CDR3 contains 14 residues. The CDR3 here is CASSYSGQGGEQYF. The CDR3 DNA sequence: TGTGCCAGCAGCTACTCTGGGCAGGGAGGCGAGCAGTACTTC. Supplemented by reference TRBV28 and TRBJ2-7, the full variable domain reads DVKVTQSSRYLVKRTGEKVFLECVQDMDHENMFWYRQDPGLGLRLIYFSYDVKMKEKGDIPEGYSVSREKKERFSLILESASTNQTSMYLCASSYSGQGGEQYFGPGTRLTVT.

This clonotype was counted many times. V is TRBV19 and J is TRBJ2-3; 11 bases are shared with TRBD2. The germline gives CDR1 LNHDA, CDR2 SQIVND (reference sequence). The CDR3 length is 16 residues. Trimming took 5 bases from V and 4 from J; bases not matched to a gene: 8. The CDR3 region is CASSGTSGRPPDTQYF. The CDR3, as DNA: TGTGCCAGTAGTGGAACTAGCGGGAGACCACCAGATACGCAGTATTTT.

The sample holds many counts of this clonotype. The rearrangement joins TRBV12-3 or TRBV12-4 to TRBJ2-1; D uncertain. V was trimmed by 5 bases and J by 15 bases, leaving 20 bases between them. The CDR3 contains 13 residues. The CDR3 is CASSTRTDHMRFF. DNA of the CDR3: TGTGCCAGCAGTACCAGGACCGACCACATGCGGTTCTTC.

This clonotype was recorded at least ten times. CDR3 in DNA: TGCAGTGCGCCAGTGACGGGAGAAGATACGCAGTATTTT. The encoded protein is CSAPVTGEDTQYF. The chain carries TRBV20-1 and TRBJ2-3; maybe TRBD2 (6 bases). The CDR3 is 13 amino acids. Trimming cost V 6 bases and J 5 bases, with 15 bases left between them. The germline CDR1 and CDR2 sequences are DFQATT and SNEGSKA (reference sequence).

This clonotype showed up many times. The rearrangement links TRBV20-1 to TRBJ2-7; 13 positions agree with TRBD2. CDR3 length: 16 residues. Unmatched junction bases numbered 10, after V lost 0 bases and J lost 8 bases. CDR1 and CDR2 from the germline V gene are DFQATT and SNEGSKA (reference sequence). For the CDR3, the DNA is TGCAGTGCTAGAGACACGCAACTAGCGGGAGGGGCGAAGCAGTACTTC. This gives the protein CSARDTQLAGGAKQYF.

This clonotype came up many times. V usage is TRBV5-1 and J usage is TRBJ2-1; TRBD2 matches at 7 bases. The CDR3 is 13 residues long. V gave up 4 bases and J gave up 4 bases; unmatched junction bases: 2. CDR1 is SGHRS and CDR2 is YFSETQ in the germline V gene. CDR3 coding DNA: TGCGCCAGCAGCGAGGGACTATACAATGAGCAGTTCTTC. Its translation: CASSEGLYNEQFF.

The CDR3 protein is CASSQDLQVGGFQETQYF. The CDR3 DNA reads TGTGCCAGCAGCCAAGATCTACAGGTGGGGGGGTTCCAAGAGACCCAGTACTTC. The rearrangement joins TRBV4-2 to TRBJ2-5, with TRBD2 identical over 7 bases. The CDR3 is 18 amino acids. V was pared by 0 bases and J by 1 base, with 11 bases of the junction left unmatched. Germline assignment: CDR1 LGHNA and CDR2 YNFKEQ.

This clonotype was detected a few times. The J gene is TRBJ2-3, the V gene TRBV7-9, with 7 positions matching TRBD2. Trimming removed 4 bases from V and 2 bases from J; junction bases left unmatched: 9. Germline CDR1 reads SEHNR; CDR2 reads FQNEAQ (reference sequence). The CDR3 spans 16 residues. The DNA for the CDR3 is TGTGCCAGCAGCTCCTCGGTTCTAGCGGCCACAGATACGCAGTATTTT. It codes for CASSSSVLAATDTQYF.

The rearrangement joins TRBV5-1 to TRBJ2-5; perhaps TRBD2 as D (7 bases). Germline V gene lookup returns CDR1 SGHRS and CDR2 YFSETQ. The V end was cut by 4 bases, the J end by 1 base, with 14 bases between. This CDR3 comprises 15 residues. DNA of the CDR3: TGCGCCAGCAGCAGCAGCGGGACAACCCAAGAGACCCAGTACTTC. This codes for CASSSSGTTQETQYF.